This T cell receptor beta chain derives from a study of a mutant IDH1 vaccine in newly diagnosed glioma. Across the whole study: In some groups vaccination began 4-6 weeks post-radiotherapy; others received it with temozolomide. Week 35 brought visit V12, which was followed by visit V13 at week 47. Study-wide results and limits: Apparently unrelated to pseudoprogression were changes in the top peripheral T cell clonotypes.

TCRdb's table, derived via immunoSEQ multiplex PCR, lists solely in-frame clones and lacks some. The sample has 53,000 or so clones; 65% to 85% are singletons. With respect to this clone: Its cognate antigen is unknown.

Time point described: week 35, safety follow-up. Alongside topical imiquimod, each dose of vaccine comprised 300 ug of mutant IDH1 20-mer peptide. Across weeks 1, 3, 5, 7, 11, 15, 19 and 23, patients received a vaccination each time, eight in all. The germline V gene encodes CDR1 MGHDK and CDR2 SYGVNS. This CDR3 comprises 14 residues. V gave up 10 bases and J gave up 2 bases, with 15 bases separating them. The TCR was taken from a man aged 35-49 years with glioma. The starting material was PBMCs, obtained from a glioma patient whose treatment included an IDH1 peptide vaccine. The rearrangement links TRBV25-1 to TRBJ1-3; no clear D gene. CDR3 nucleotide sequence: TGTGCCACCAGCGCTGTCGGTCCTGGAAACACCATATATTTT. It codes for CATSAVGPGNTIYF.